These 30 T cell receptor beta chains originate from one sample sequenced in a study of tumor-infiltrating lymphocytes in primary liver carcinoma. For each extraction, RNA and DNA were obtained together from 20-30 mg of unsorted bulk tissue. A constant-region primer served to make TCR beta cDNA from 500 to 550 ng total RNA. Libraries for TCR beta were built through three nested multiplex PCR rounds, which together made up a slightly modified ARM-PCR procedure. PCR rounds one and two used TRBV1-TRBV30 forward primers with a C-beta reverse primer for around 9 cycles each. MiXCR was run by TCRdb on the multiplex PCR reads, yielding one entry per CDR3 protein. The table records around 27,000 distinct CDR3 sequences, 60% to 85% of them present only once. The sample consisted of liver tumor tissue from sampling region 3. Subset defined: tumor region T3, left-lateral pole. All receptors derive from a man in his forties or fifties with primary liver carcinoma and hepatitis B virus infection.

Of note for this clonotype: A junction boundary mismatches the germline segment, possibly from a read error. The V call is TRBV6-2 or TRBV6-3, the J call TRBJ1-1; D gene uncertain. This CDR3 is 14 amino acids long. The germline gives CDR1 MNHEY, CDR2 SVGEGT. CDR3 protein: CTSSYPELNTEAFF. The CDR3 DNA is TGCACCAGCAGTTACCCAGAGCTGAACACTGAAGCCTTCTTT.

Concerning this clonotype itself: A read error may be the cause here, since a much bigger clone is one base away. The CDR3 DNA follows: TGTTCCACCAGTGATTTGTCGCTCAATGAGCAGTTCTTC. This sequence encodes CSTSDLSLNEQFF. V and J are TRBV24-1 and TRBJ2-1; unclear D gene. CDR3 length: 13 amino acids. Germline V CDR1 and CDR2: KGHDR, SFDVKD.

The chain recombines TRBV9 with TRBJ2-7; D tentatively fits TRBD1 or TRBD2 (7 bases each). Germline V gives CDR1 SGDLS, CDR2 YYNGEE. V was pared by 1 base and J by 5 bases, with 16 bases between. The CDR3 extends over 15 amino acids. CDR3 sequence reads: CASSVSPSGGDEQYF. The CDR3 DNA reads TGTGCCAGCAGCGTAAGTCCCTCAGGGGGGGACGAGCAGTACTTC.

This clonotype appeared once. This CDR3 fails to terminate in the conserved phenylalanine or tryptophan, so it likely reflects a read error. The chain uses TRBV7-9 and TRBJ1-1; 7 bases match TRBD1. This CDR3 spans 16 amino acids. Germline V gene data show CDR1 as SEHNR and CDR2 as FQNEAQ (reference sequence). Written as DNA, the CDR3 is TGTGCCACCGCCATTTTCTCTATCGGGACAGCCTCTGATGCTTTCTCT. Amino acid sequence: CATAIFSIGTASDAFS.

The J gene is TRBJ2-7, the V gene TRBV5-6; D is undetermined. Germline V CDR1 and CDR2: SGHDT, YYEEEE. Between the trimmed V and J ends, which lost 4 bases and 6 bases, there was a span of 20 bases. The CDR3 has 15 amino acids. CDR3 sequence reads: CASSPRFDNICEQYF. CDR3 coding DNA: TGTGCCAGCAGCCCTAGGTTCGACAATATCTGCGAGCAGTACTTC.

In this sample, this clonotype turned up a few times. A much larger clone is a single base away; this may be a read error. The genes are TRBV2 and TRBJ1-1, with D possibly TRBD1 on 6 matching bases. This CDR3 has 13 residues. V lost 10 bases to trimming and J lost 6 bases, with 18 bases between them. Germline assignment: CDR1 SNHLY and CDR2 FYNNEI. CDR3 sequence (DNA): TGTGCCAACAAAGCGCTGGGGGCAGCTGAAGCTTTCTTT. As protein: CANKALGAAEAFF. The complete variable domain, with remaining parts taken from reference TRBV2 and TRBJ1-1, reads EPEVTQTPSHQVTQMGQEVILRCVPISNHLYFYWYRQILGQKVEFLVSFYNNEISEKSEIFDDQFSVERPDGSNFTLKIRSTKLEDSAMYFCANKALGAAEAFFGQGTRLTVV.

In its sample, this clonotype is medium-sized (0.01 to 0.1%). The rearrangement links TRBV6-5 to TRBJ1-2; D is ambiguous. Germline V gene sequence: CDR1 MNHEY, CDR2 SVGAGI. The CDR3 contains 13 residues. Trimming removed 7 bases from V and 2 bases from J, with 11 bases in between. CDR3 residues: CASTPHSNYGYTF. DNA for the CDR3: TGTGCCAGCACCCCCCACAGCAACTATGGCTACACCTTC.

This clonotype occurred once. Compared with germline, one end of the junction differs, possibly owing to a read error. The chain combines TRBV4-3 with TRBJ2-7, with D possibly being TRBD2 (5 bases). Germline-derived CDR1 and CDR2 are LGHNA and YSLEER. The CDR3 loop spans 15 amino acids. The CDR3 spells CASSQEPGGGYVQYF. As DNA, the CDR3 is TGTGCCAGTAGCCAAGAACCTGGCGGAGGATACGTGCAGTACTTC.

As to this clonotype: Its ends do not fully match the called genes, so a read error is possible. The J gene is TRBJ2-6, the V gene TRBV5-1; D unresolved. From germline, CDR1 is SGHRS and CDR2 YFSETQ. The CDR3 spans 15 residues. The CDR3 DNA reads TGCACCAGCAGCGCCGGACGTTCTGGGGTCAACGTCCTGACTTTC. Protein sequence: CTSSAGRSGVNVLTF.

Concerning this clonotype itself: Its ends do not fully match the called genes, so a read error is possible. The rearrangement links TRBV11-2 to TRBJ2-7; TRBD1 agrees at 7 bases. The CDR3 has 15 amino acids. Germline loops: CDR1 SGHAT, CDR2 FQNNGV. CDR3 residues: CTSSFVAGGQYVQYF. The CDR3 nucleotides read TGTACCAGCAGCTTTGTGGCAGGGGGTCAGTACGTGCAGTACTTC.

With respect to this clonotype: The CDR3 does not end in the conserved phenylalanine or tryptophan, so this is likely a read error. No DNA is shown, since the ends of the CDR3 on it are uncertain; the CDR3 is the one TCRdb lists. The CDR3 is CASSPSRGGCTS. The V gene is TRBV9, the J gene TRBJ1-2. The CDR3 comprises 12 residues, both ends counted. CDR1 is SGDLS and CDR2 is YYNGEE in the germline V gene.

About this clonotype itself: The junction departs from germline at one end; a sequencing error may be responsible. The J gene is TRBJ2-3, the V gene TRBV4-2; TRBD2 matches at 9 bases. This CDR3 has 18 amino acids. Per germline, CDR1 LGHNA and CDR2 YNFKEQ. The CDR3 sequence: CASTQVALLAGTTDTQYF. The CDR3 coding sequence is TGTGCCAGCACCCAAGTGGCGCTTCTAGCGGGAACGACAGATACACAGTATTTT.

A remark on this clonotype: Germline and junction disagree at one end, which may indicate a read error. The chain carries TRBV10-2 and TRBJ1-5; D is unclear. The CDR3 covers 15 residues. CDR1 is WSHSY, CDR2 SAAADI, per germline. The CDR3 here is CVGSEQPYSSQPQHF. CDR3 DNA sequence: TGCGTCGGCAGTGAGCAGCCCTATAGCAGTCAGCCCCAGCATTTT.

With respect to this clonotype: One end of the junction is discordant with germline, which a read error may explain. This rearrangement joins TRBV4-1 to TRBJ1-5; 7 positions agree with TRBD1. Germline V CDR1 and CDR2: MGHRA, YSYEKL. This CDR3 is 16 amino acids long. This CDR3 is CASGQEGGQVDQPQHF. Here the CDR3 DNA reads TGTGCCAGCGGCCAAGAAGGCGGACAGGTGGATCAGCCCCAGCATTTT.

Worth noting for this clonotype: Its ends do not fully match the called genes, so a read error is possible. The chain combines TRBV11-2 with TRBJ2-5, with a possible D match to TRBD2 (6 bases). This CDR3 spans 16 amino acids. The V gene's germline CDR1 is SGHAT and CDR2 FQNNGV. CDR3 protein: CASSQTPDGGKETRHF. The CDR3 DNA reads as TGTGCCAGCAGCCAAACTCCTGATGGGGGGAAAGAGACCCGGCACTTC.

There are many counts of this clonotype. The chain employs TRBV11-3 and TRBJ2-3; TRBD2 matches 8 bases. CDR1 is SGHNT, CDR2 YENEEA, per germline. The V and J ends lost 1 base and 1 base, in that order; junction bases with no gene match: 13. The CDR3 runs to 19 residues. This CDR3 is CASSLGFGAGAGGTDTQYF. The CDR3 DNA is TGTGCCAGCAGCTTAGGTTTTGGAGCGGGAGCAGGAGGCACAGATACGCAGTATTTT.

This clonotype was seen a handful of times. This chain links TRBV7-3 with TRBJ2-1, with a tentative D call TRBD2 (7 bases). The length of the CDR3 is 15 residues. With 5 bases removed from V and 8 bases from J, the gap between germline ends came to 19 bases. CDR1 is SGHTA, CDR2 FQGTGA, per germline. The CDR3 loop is CASSLGGGAIDEQFF. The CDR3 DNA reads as TGTGCCAGCAGCCTCGGTGGGGGGGCCATAGATGAGCAGTTCTTC.

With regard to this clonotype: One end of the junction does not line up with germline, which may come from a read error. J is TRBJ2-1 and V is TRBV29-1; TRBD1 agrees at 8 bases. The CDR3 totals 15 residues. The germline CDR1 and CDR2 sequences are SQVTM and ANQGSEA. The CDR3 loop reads CNVEDPGQELNEQFF. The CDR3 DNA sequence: TGCAACGTTGAAGACCCGGGACAGGAGTTGAATGAGCAGTTCTTC.

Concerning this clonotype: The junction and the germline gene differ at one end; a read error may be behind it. CDR3 sequence reads: CPRSQIPGRGKETQYF. CDR3 coding DNA: TGTCCCAGAAGCCAAATTCCTGGCAGGGGGAAAGAGACCCAGTACTTC. J is TRBJ2-5 and V is TRBV11-2; 7 bases align to TRBD1. The CDR3 length is 16 residues. Germline assignment: CDR1 SGHAT and CDR2 FQNNGV. The whole variable domain, remainder taken from reference TRBV11-2 and TRBJ2-5, is EAGVAQSPRYKIIEKRQSVAFWCNPISGHATLYWYQQILGQGPKLLIQFQNNGVVDDSQLPKDRFSAERLKGVDSTLKIQPAKLEDSAVYLCPRSQIPGRGKETQYFGPGTRLLVL.

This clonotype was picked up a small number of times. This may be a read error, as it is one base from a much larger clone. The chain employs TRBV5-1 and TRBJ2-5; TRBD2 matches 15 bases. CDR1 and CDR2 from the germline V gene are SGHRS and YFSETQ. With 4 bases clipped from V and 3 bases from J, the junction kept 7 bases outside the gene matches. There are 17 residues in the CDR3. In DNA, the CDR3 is TGCGCCAGCAGCCCTGGGACTAGCGGGAGGACGGAAGAGACCCAGTACTTC. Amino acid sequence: CASSPGTSGRTEETQYF.

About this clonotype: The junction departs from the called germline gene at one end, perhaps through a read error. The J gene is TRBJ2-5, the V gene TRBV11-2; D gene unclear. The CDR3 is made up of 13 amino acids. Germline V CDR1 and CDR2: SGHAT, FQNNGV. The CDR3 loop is CASSLGQHGFQYF. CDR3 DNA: TGTGCCAGTAGCTTAGGTCAGCACGGCTTCCAGTACTTC.

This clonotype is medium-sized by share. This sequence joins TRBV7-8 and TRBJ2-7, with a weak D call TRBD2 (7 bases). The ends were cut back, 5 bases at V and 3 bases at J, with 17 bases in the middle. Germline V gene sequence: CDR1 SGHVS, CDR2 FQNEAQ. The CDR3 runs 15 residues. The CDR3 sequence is CASSIGAGAVYEQYF. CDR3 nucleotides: TGTGCCAGCAGCATCGGTGCGGGGGCCGTCTACGAGCAGTACTTC.

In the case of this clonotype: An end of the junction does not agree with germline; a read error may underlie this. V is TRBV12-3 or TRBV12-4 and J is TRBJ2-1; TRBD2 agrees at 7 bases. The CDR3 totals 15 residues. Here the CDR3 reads CGSILAGASYNGQFF. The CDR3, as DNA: TGTGGCAGCATCTTAGCGGGCGCGTCCTACAATGGACAGTTCTTC.

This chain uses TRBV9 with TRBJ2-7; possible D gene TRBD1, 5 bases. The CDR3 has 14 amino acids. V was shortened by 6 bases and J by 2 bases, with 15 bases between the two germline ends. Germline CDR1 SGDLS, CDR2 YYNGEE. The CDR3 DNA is TGTGCCAGCATCCTCGGGCAGGGTCCCTACGAGCAGTACTTC. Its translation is CASILGQGPYEQYF.

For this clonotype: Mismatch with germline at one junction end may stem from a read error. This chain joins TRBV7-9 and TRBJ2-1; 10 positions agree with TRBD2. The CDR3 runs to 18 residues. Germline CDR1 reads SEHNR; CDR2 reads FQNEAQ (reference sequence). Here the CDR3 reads CASSLRLAGEVEGNEEFF. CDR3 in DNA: TGTGCCAGCAGCTTACGTCTAGCGGGAGAAGTAGAAGGCAATGAGGAGTTCTTC.

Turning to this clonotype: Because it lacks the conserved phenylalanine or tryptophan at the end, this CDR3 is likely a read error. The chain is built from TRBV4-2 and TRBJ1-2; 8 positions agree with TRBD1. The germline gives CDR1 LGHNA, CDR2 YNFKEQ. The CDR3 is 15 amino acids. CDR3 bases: TGTGCCAACAGCCGAGAGGCAGGGGGCGGATCTGGCTACACCTTA. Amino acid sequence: CANSREAGGGSGYTL.

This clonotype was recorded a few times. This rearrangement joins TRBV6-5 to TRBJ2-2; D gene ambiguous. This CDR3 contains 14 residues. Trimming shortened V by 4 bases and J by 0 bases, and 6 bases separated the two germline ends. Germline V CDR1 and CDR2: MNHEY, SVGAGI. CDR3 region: CASSLTPNTGELFF. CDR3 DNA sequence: TGTGCCAGCAGTTTAACACCGAACACCGGGGAGCTGTTTTTT.

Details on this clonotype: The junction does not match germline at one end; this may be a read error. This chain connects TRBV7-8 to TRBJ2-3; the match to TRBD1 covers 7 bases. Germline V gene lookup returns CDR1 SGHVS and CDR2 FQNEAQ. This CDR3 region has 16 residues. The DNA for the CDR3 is TGTGCCAGCACCCTCAAGGGGGCGCGGAACACAGTTACGCAGTATTTT. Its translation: CASTLKGARNTVTQYF.

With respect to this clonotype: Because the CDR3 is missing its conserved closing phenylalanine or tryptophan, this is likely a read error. DNA of the CDR3: TGTGTCAGCAGTTTAAAGAATTCACTCCTCCACTCT. This sequence encodes CVSSLKNSLLHS. The chain employs TRBV12-3 or TRBV12-4 and TRBJ1-6; no reliable D call. This CDR3 region has 12 residues.

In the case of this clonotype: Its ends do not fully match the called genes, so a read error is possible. CDR3 amino acids: CASSMGTGGSYEEYF. CDR3 DNA sequence: TGTGCCAGCAGCATGGGGACTGGGGGGTCCTACGAGGAGTACTTC. The V gene is TRBV12-3 or TRBV12-4, the J gene TRBJ2-7; D possibly corresponds to TRBD2 (6 bases). The CDR3 extends over 15 amino acids.